This T cell receptor (beta chain) was sequenced during a study of blood T cell repertoires in COVID-19. The J segment lost 3 bases and the V segment lost 6 bases, leaving 4 bases of the junction unmatched. Germline loops: CDR1 SGHDN, CDR2 FVKESK. The CDR3 length is 14 residues. TCRdb's copy holds only in-frame clones and misses some; the assay was immunoSEQ multiplex PCR. The sample has about 70,000 clones, roughly 85% seen once; the top ten hold roughly 2.9%. This clone has just a few counts. The sequenced material came from peripheral blood. This receptor was identified in a man older than 75 with acute or convalescent COVID-19. This chain joins TRBV14 and TRBJ1-5; 8 nucleotides align to TRBD1. The CDR3 DNA is TGTGCCAGCAGTAGGACAGGGTACAATCAGCCCCAGCATTTT. The encoded protein is CASSRTGYNQPQHF. Combining the CDR3 with reference TRBV14 and TRBJ1-5 gives the whole variable domain EAGVTQFPSHSVIEKGQTVTLRCDPISGHDNLYWYRRVMGKEIKFLLHFVKESKQDESGMPNNRFLAERTGGTYSTLKVQPAELEDSGVYFCASSRTGYNQPQHFGDGTRLSIL.